This T cell receptor beta chain was captured in a study of T cells in Graves' hyperthyroidism and ophthalmopathy. Overall study: Peripheral blood specimens were obtained at initial diagnosis, prior to any treatment.

In this sample, this clonotype turned up many times. The source material, RNA transcripts, was used to amplify TCR beta CDR3 regions. TCR CDR3 underwent first-round RT-PCR with the HTBI primer set. One entry per CDR3 protein, called by TCRdb with MiXCR from the multiplex PCR reads. In the table there are roughly 710,000 distinct CDR3 sequences, around a third of which are singletons. CDR1 and CDR2 (germline): MNHNS, SASEGT. CDR3 length: 14 residues. V lost 2 bases, J lost 1 base, and 8 bases lay in between. In patients aged 18 to 65, hyperthyroidism was newly diagnosed, with duration under 2 months. Thyroid ultrasound and orbital computed tomography, with clinical symptoms and serum thyroxine and TRAb, informed diagnoses.

The sample taken for sequencing was blood. The chain recombines TRBV6-1 with TRBJ2-5; TRBD2 might be the D (6 bases). The clonotype was recovered from a woman aged 40 to 55 with Graves' hyperthyroidism. The CDR3 DNA sequence: TGTGCCAGCAGTGAACTGCGGGGCCAAGAGACCCAGTACTTC. Amino acids: CASSELRGQETQYF.